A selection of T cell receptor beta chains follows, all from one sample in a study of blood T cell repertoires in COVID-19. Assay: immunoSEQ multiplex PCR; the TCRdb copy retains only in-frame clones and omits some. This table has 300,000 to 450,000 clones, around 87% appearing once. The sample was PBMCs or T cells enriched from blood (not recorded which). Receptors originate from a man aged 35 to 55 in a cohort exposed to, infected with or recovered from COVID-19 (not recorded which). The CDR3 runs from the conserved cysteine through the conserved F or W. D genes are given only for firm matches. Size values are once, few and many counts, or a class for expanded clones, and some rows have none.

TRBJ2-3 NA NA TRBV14 TGTGCCAGCAGCCACCAGAGACTAGTAGATGCGCAGTATTTT CASSHQRLVDAQYF
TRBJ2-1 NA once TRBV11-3 TGTGCCAGCAGCTCGCTCTCCAGGGGCAGTGAGCAGTTCTTC CASSSLSRGSEQFF
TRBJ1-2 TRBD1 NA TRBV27 TGTGCCAGCAGTCCAAACCTTCAGGGGACAGCTACCTTC CASSPNLQGTATF
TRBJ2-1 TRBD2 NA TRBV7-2 TGTGCCAGCAGCCCTTCTCTAGCGGGAGATGACAATGAGCAGTTCTTC CASSPSLAGDDNEQFF
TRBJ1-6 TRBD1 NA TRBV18 TGTGCCAGCTCGGACAGGGATAATTCACCCCTCCACTTT CASSDRDNSPLHF
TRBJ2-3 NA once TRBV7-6 TGTGCCAGCAGCCCCCGGCAGGGAACAGATACGCAGTATTTT CASSPRQGTDTQYF
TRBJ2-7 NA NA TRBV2 TGTGCCAGCAGTGAAGGGGGGGTACGTGCCTACGAGCAGTACTTC CASSEGGVRAYEQYF
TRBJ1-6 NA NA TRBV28 TGTGCCAGCAGTTACGGGTTGGGGACATCCTATTCACCCCTCCACTTT CASSYGLGTSYSPLHF
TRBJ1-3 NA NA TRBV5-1 TGCGCCAGCAGCTTGGAGGGGAGGGGAAACACCATATATTTT CASSLEGRGNTIYF
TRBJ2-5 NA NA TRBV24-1 TGTGCCACCAGTGATGCGGTCCAAGAGACCCAGTACTTC CATSDAVQETQYF
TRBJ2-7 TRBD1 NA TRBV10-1 TGCGCCAGCAGTAATTCCGGGACAGGGGACGACGAGCAGTACTTC CASSNSGTGDDEQYF
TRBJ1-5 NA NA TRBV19 TGTGCCAGTAGTACAGGGAATAGCAATCAGCCCCAGCATTTT CASSTGNSNQPQHF
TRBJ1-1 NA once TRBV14 TGTGCCAGCAGCCCAGCGTTGAGCACTGAAGCTTTCTTT CASSPALSTEAFF
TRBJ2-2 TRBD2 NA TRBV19 TGTGCCAGTAGTATAGTGGGCGGAGCGGGAGGGCCCACCGGGGAGCTGTTTTTT CASSIVGGAGGPTGELFF
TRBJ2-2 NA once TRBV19 TGTGCCAGTAGTAATCAGTTATTAAACACCGGGGAGCTGTTTTTT CASSNQLLNTGELFF
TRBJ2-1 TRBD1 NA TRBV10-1 TGCGCCAGCAGTGAGAATACAGGGGGCAATGAGCAGTTCTTC CASSENTGGNEQFF
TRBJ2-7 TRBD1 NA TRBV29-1 TGCAGCGTTGTAGCCAGGACAGGGGCCTCCTACGAGCAGTACTTC CSVVARTGASYEQYF
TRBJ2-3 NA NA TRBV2 TGTGCCAGCCCGTCAACAGAACAACCAGATACGCAGTATTTT CASPSTEQPDTQYF
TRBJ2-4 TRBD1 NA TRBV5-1 TGCGCCAGCAGCTCCGGGACAGCGAAAAACATTCAGTACTTC CASSSGTAKNIQYF
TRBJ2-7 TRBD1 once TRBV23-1 TGCGCCAGCAGTCATTTCAGGACAGGGGACTCCTACGAGCAGTACTTC CASSHFRTGDSYEQYF
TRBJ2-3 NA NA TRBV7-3 TGTGCCAGCAGCTTATGGCCAGGGGAGATGGATACGCAGTATTTT CASSLWPGEMDTQYF
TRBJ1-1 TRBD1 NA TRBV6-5 TGTGCCAGCAGCGCCGACAGGGGTATTTCTGAAGCTTTCTTT CASSADRGISEAFF
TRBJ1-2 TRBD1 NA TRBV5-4 TGTGCCAGCAGCTCAAAGACAGGGGGCGGCTACACCTTC CASSSKTGGGYTF
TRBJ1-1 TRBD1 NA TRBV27 TGTGCCAGCAGTTTATCCCGGACAGGTGATAACACTGAAGCTTTCTTT CASSLSRTGDNTEAFF
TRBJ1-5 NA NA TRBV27 TGTGCCAGCAGTTTAGAGGGAGTAAATCAGCCCCAGCATTTT CASSLEGVNQPQHF
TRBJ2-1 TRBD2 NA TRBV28 TGTGCCAGCACGTCTAGCGGGGCTAGAGATTCCTACAATGAGCAGTTCTTC CASTSSGARDSYNEQFF
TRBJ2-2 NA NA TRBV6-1 TGTGCCAGCAGTGCCCGGACTTCCACCGGGGAGCTGTTTTTT CASSARTSTGELFF
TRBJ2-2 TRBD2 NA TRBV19 TGTGCCAGTAGGCGTTCCCTAGCGGTCACCGGGGAGCTGTTTTTT CASRRSLAVTGELFF